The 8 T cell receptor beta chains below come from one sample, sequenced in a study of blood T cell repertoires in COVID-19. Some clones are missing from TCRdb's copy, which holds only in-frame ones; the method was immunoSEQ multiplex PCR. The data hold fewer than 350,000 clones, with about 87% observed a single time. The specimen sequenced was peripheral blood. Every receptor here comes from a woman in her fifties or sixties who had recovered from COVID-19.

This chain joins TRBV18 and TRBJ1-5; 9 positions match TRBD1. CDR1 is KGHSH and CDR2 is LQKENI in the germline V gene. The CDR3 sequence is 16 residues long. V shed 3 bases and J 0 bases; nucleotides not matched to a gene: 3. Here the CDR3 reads CASSPGQGISNQPQHF. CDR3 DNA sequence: TGTGCCAGCTCACCCGGACAGGGGATTAGCAATCAGCCCCAGCATTTT.

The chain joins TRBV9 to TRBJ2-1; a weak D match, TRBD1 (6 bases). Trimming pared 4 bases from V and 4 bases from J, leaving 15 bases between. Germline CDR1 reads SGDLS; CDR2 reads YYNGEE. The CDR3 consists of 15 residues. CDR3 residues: CASSLDWGLYNEQFF. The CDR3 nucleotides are TGTGCCAGCAGCCTGGACTGGGGGCTTTACAATGAGCAGTTCTTC.

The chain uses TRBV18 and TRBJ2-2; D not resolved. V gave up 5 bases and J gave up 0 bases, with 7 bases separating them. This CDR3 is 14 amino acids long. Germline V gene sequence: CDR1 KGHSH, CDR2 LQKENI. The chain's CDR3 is CASSETTNTGELFF. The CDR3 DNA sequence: TGTGCCAGCTCAGAGACAACGAACACCGGGGAGCTGTTTTTT.

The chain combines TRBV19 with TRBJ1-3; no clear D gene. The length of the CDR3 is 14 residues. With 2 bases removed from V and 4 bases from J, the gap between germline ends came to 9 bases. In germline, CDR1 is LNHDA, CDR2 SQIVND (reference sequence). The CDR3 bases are TGTGCCAGTAGTATACGGGGTGGCGGAAACACCATATATTTT. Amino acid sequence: CASSIRGGGNTIYF.

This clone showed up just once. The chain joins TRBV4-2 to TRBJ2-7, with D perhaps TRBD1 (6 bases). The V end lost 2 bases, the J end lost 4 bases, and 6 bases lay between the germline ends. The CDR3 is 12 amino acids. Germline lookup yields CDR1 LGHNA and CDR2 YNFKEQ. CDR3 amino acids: CASSQTGYEQYF. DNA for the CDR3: TGTGCCAGCAGCCAAACAGGGTACGAGCAGTACTTC.

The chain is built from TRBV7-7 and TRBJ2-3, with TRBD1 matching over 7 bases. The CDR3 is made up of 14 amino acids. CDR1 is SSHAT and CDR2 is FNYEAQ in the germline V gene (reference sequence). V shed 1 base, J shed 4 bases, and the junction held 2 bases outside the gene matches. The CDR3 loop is CASSLGQGADTQYF. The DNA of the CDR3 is TGTGCCAGCAGCTTAGGACAGGGAGCAGATACGCAGTATTTT.

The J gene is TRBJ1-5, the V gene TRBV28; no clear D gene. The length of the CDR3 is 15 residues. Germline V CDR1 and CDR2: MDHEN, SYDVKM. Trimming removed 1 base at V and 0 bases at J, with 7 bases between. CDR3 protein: CASSLSLGSNQPQHF. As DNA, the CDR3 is TGTGCCAGCAGTTTATCCCTCGGTAGCAATCAGCCCCAGCATTTT.

CDR3 amino acids: CASSLSEAGELFF. Here the CDR3 DNA reads TGTGCCAGCAGTTTATCAGAGGCCGGGGAGCTGTTTTTT. The V and J genes are TRBV12-3 or TRBV12-4 and TRBJ2-2; D gene ambiguous. With 2 bases removed from V and 6 bases from J, the gap between germline ends came to 7 bases. This CDR3 is 13 amino acids long.